One sample yielded the 12 T cell receptor beta chains listed below, sequenced in a study of T cells in Graves' hyperthyroidism and ophthalmopathy. The source material, RNA transcripts, was used to amplify TCR beta CDR3 regions. First-round RT-PCR with HTBI primers amplified the TCR CDR3 region. MiXCR, run by TCRdb on the multiplex PCR reads, gives a single entry per CDR3 protein. The sample has under 450,000 distinct CDR3 sequences; about 13% are singletons. Material for sequencing was blood. All receptors derive from a man younger than 40 with Graves' hyperthyroidism that later progressed to Graves' ophthalmopathy.

The V call is TRBV18, the J call TRBJ2-5; 10 nucleotides align to TRBD1. The CDR3 is 16 residues long. CDR1 and CDR2 (germline): KGHSH, LQKENI. V was pared by 6 bases and J by 2 bases, with 9 bases of the junction left unmatched. CDR3 in DNA: TGTGCCAGCTCGCCGGGGACAGGGGCGGTTCAAGAGACCCAGTACTTC. This gives the protein CASSPGTGAVQETQYF.

The chain links TRBV3-1 to TRBJ1-1; D is possibly TRBD1 (5 bases). Trimming cost V 8 bases and J 5 bases, with 9 bases left between them. Germline CDR1 reads LGHDT; CDR2 reads YNNKEL (reference sequence). CDR3 size: 11 residues. This CDR3 is CASLGDTEAFF. CDR3 bases: TGTGCCAGCCTAGGGGATACTGAAGCTTTCTTT.

This clonotype was observed at least ten times. This chain joins TRBV2 and TRBJ2-5; D gene uncertain. The CDR3 length is 13 residues. Germline V CDR1 and CDR2: SNHLY, FYNNEI. The V end was cut by 1 base, the J end by 5 bases, with 8 bases between. The CDR3 loop is CASSEEIAETQYF. CDR3 DNA: TGTGCCAGCAGTGAAGAAATCGCGGAGACCCAGTACTTC. Variable domain in full (rest from reference TRBV2 and TRBJ2-5): EPEVTQTPSHQVTQMGQEVILRCVPISNHLYFYWYRQILGQKVEFLVSFYNNEISEKSEIFDDQFSVERPDGSNFTLKIRSTKLEDSAMYFCASSEEIAETQYFGPGTRLLVL.

This clonotype was observed many times. It is unclear where the CDR3 begins or ends on the DNA, so no DNA is shown, and the CDR3 is as TCRdb lists it. This chain connects TRBV15 to TRBJ2-2. The CDR3 numbers 16 amino acids, ends counted. Germline V gives CDR1 LNHNV, CDR2 YYDKDF (reference sequence). The CDR3 is CATSRERTFGAGELFF.

This clonotype was detected ten times or more. The rearrangement uses TRBV3-1 and TRBJ1-4, with D maybe TRBD1 (6 bases). The CDR3 extends over 19 amino acids. V lost 0 bases, J lost 2 bases, and 19 bases lay in between. CDR1 and CDR2 (germline): LGHDT, YNNKEL (reference sequence). The CDR3: CASSQDLARWGATNEKLFF. In DNA form, the CDR3 reads TGTGCCAGCAGCCAAGATTTGGCGAGATGGGGGGCGACTAATGAAAAACTGTTTTTT.

This clonotype was counted ten times or more. The V call is TRBV28, the J call TRBJ2-1; 11 positions match TRBD2. Trimming removed 5 bases from V and 4 bases from J; junction bases left unmatched: 4. Germline-derived CDR1 and CDR2 are MDHEN and SYDVKM. The CDR3 extends over 15 amino acids. CDR3 bases: TGTGCCAGCAGTCATAGCGGGGGGGCATACAATGAGCAGTTCTTC. It specifies CASSHSGGAYNEQFF.

The rearrangement links TRBV2 to TRBJ2-1; D is unresolved. With 8 bases removed from V and 4 bases from J, the gap between germline ends came to 15 bases. The germline CDR1 and CDR2 sequences are SNHLY and FYNNEI. The CDR3 length is 14 residues. The CDR3 spells CASSLGRAYNEQFF. The CDR3 DNA sequence: TGTGCCAGCTCCCTAGGTAGGGCGTACAATGAGCAGTTCTTC. Drawing the rest from reference TRBV2 and TRBJ2-1, the complete variable domain is EPEVTQTPSHQVTQMGQEVILRCVPISNHLYFYWYRQILGQKVEFLVSFYNNEISEKSEIFDDQFSVERPDGSNFTLKIRSTKLEDSAMYFCASSLGRAYNEQFFGPGTRLTVL.

This clonotype was observed at least ten times. The chain couples TRBV27 to TRBJ1-1; unclear D gene. Germline V CDR1 and CDR2: MNHEY, SMNVEV (reference sequence). The V end lost 3 bases, the J end lost 6 bases, and 14 bases lay between the germline ends. The CDR3 extends over 14 amino acids. CDR3 residues: CASSLYPGMAEAFF. The CDR3 nucleotides are TGTGCCAGCAGTTTGTATCCGGGAATGGCTGAAGCTTTCTTT.

The chain uses TRBV3-1 and TRBJ2-3; TRBD1 is a possible D gene (7 bases). Trimming took 3 bases from V and 2 from J, leaving 18 bases between them. CDR1 LGHDT and CDR2 YNNKEL come from the germline V gene (reference sequence). This CDR3 region has 17 residues. The DNA of the CDR3 is TGTGCCAGCAGCCATAGGTCAGGGGGGCCTGACACAGATACGCAGTATTTT. This codes for CASSHRSGGPDTDTQYF.

This clonotype was detected many times. This chain uses TRBV11-2 with TRBJ2-7; D ambiguous. CDR1 and CDR2 from the germline V gene are SGHAT and FQNNGV. Deletions cut 4 bases from V and 2 bases from J, with 6 bases between. The CDR3 is 12 residues long. The CDR3 region is CASSYDPYEQYF. The CDR3 coding sequence is TGTGCCAGCAGCTACGACCCCTACGAGCAGTACTTC.

This clonotype was seen more than once but under ten times. The V call is TRBV6-1, the J call TRBJ2-2, with TRBD1 matching 9 bases. Germline V gives CDR1 MNHNS, CDR2 SASEGT. The V and J ends lost 7 bases and 6 bases, in that order; junction bases with no gene match: 9. The CDR3 has 15 residues. Here the CDR3 DNA reads TGTGCCAGCACCCCTGACAGGGGGATAGCCGGGGAGCTGTTTTTT. It specifies CASTPDRGIAGELFF.

This clonotype was detected ten times or more. V is TRBV5-1 and J is TRBJ1-1; possibly TRBD1 for D (5 bases). The CDR3 contains 16 residues. V gave up 0 bases and J gave up 1 base, with 13 bases separating them. Germline CDR1 is SGHRS and CDR2 is YFSETQ. The CDR3 nucleotides read TGCGCCAGCAGCTTGGGAGGGAGACAGACGAACACTGAAGCTTTCTTT. This encodes CASSLGGRQTNTEAFF. Using reference TRBV5-1 and TRBJ1-1 for the parts outside the CDR3, the full variable domain is KAGVTQTPRYLIKTRGQQVTLSCSPISGHRSVSWYQQTPGQGLQFLFEYFSETQRNKGNFPGRFSGRQFSNSRSEMNVSTLELGDSALYLCASSLGGRQTNTEAFFGQGTRLTVV.